The rows below give T cell receptor beta chains drawn from one sample of a study of shared clonotypes between healthy human individuals. Sequenced by immunoSEQ multiplex PCR; TCRdb stores in-frame clones only, minus some. The profile covers about 560,000 clones, with about 80% appearing a single time and 12% taken by the ten largest. The sequenced material came from PBMCs. The receptor source for this set is a woman in her 40s in good health. Some clones in this sample may be carry-over from other donors' samples. CDR3s include the opening cysteine and the closing phenylalanine or tryptophan. A D gene is named only where the DNA matches it firmly. Size tells how often a clone was seen (once, few, many) or the class of an expanded clone, and some rows leave it out.

j_gene | v_gene | d_gene | abundance | CDR3aa | CDR3nt
TRBJ2-2 | TRBV1 | NA | few | CTSSQEWRTNTGELFF | TGCACCAGCAGCCAAGAGTGGCGCACGAACACCGGGGAGCTGTTTTTT
TRBJ2-7 | TRBV15 | NA | NA | CATSPEGVGYEQYF | TGTGCCACCAGCCCGGAAGGCGTGGGCTACGAGCAGTACTTC
TRBJ2-3 | TRBV11-3 | TRBD1 | NA | CASSLGQAADTQYF | TGTGCCAGCAGCTTGGGACAGGCGGCAGATACGCAGTATTTT
TRBJ2-5 | TRBV18 | NA | NA | CASSPGGRPRPQYF | TGTGCCAGCTCACCAGGGGGACGGCCCCGGCCCCAGTACTTC
TRBJ2-1 | TRBV7-8 | NA | NA | CASSPTLAFSSYNEQFF | TGTGCCAGCAGCCCGACCCTAGCGTTCAGCTCCTACAATGAGCAGTTCTTC
TRBJ2-1 | TRBV7-6 | NA | once | CASSFAAQGYNEQFF | TGTGCCAGCAGCTTTGCGGCTCAGGGGTACAATGAGCAGTTCTTC
TRBJ2-5 | TRBV7-3 | NA | NA | CASSSRGTETQYF | TGTGCCAGCAGCTCCAGGGGTACGGAGACCCAGTACTTC
TRBJ2-1 | TRBV5-8 | NA | NA | CASSLLGAGNEQFF | TGTGCCAGCAGCTTGTTGGGGGCGGGAAATGAGCAGTTCTTC
TRBJ1-2 | TRBV28 | NA | NA | CASTVGTGQGYGYTF | TGTGCCAGCACTGTAGGAACAGGACAAGGCTATGGCTACACCTTC
TRBJ2-7 | TRBV5-1 | NA | NA | CASSLDSGVALGEQYF | TGCGCCAGCAGCTTGGACAGCGGAGTAGCCCTGGGGGAGCAGTACTTC
TRBJ2-5 | TRBV11-2 | NA | NA | CASSFEETQYF | TGTGCCAGCAGCTTCGAAGAGACCCAGTACTTC
TRBJ1-1 | TRBV19 | TRBD1 | NA | CASSHRGQGEAFF | TGTGCCAGTAGTCACCGAGGACAGGGTGAAGCTTTCTTT
TRBJ2-1 | TRBV20-1 | NA | NA | CSASRVEQFF | TGCAGTGCATCTAGGGTCGAGCAGTTCTTC
TRBJ2-7 | TRBV27 | NA | NA | CASSLLSSYEQYF | TGTGCCAGCAGTTTACTTAGCTCCTACGAGCAGTACTTC
TRBJ2-7 | TRBV11-2 | TRBD2 | NA | CASNYGGSYEQYF | TGTGCCAGCAACTACGGGGGGTCCTACGAGCAGTACTTC
TRBJ2-7 | TRBV10-2 | TRBD2 | NA | CASTPGLAGSYEQYF | TGCGCCAGCACCCCCGGACTAGCGGGTTCCTACGAGCAGTACTTC